This T cell receptor (beta chain) was recovered during a study of blood T cells in healthy people across ages. In each sample, at least 6.5 million PBMCs were isolated. A second about 7 to 11 cycle PCR used barcoded and J-beta primers. One entry per CDR3 protein results from TCRdb running MiXCR on the 5' RACE reads. Seen here are roughly 1,100,000 distinct CDR3 sequences, under 30% observed once, and the top ten hold less than 0.85%. Germline trimming cut 1 base from V and 5 bases from J; bases unmatched to any gene: 8. This CDR3 contains 16 residues. The V gene's germline CDR1 is DFQATT and CDR2 SNEGSKA (reference sequence). This sample also appeared in a second study, on T cells of mothers and their children. According to that study: The people who donated were three healthy Caucasian mothers and their six children.

Source material: blood. The receptor comes from a girl aged 2-15 years in good health. The chain combines TRBV20-1 with TRBJ2-3; 11 bases line up with TRBD2. Here the CDR3 DNA reads TGCAGTGCTAGAGGCCAACTAGCGGGGGATCAAGATACGCAGTATTTT. Translating gives CSARGQLAGDQDTQYF.